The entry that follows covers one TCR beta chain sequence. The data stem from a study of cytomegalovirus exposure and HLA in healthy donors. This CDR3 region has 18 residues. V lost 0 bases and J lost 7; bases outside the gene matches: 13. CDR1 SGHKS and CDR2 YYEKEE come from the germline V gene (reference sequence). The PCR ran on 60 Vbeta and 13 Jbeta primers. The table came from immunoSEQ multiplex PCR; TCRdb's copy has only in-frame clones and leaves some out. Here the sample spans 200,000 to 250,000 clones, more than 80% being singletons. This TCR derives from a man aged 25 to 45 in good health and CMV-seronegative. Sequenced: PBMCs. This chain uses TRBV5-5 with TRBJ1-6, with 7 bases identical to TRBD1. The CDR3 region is CASSLVRLVGQKNSPLHF. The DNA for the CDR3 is TGTGCCAGCAGCTTGGTGAGGCTTGTGGGACAGAAAAATTCACCCCTCCACTTT.